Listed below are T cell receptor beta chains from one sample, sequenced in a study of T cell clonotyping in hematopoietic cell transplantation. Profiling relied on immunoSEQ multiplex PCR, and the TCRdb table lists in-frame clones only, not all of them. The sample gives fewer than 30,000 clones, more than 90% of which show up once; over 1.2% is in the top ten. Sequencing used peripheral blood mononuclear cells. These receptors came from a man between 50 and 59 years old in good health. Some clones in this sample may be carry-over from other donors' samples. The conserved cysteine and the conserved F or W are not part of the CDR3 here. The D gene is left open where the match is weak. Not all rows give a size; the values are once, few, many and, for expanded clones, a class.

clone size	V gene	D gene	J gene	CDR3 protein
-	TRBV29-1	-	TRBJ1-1	SAAQGTNTEAF
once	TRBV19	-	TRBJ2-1	ASSIGDSNNEQF
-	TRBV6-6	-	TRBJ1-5	ASSYPQTGANQPQH
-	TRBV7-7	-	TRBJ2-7	ASSLLLGPTYEQY
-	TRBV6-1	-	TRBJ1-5	ASSEEVRAGNQPQH
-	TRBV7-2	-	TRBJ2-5	ASSLAGTQETQY
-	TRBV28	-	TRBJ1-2	ASSSLSQSTG
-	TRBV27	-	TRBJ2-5	ASSLTGVETQY
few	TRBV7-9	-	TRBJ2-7	ASSLGSPYEQY
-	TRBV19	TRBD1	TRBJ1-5	ASSPTGLNQPQH
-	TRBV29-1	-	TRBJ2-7	SVGHNYEQY
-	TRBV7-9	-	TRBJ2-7	ASSFTKKGREQY
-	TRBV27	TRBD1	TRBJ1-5	ASRQGTGNNQPQH
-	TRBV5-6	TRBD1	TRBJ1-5	ASSYRGGNQPQH
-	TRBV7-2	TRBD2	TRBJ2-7	ASSLVRLSGGHEQY
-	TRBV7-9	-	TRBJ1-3	ASSPPGGNTIY
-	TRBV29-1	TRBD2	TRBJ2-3	SVDSGGTDTQY
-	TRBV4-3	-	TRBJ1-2	ASRDSVRTNYGYT
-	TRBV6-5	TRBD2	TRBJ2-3	ASTLTSGTDTQY
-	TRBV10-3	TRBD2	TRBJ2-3	AISLSGALTDTQY
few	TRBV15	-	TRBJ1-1	ATNRGGDHTEAF
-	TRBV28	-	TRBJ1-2	ASSLGDGGYGYT
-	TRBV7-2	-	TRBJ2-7	ASSLAKGGTYEQY
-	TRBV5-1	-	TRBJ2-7	ASSLQTGTIREQY
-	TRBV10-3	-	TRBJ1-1	AISESGAGRGEAF
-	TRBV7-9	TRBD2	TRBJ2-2	ASSLAGLKNTGELF
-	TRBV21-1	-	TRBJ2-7	ASSKVRVRVYEQY
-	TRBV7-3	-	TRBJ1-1	ASRVGTNTEAF
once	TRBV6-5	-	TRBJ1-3	ASSYSRVDTGNTIY
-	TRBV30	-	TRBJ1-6	AWRIRSPLH
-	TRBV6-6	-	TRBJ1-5	ASSFTGGADQPQH
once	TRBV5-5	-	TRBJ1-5	ASSLGTDQPQH
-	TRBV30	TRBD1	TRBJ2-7	ASRQGLGEQY
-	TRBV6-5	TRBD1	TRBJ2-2	ASSWDRDNTGELF
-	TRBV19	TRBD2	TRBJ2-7	ASSIGLAAGEQY
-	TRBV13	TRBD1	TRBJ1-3	ASSSGDRVRGNTIY
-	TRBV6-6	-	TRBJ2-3	ASSYGPGSDTQY
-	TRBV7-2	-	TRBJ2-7	ASSLRHYGSYEQY
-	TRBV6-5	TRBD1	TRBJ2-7	ASSPRDRAYEQY
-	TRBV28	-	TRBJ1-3	ASTPDSSGNTIY
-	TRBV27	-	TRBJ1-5	ASSLFHREDSNQPQH
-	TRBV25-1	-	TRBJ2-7	ASRKDREQY
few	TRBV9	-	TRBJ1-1	ASSAVGSGNTEAF
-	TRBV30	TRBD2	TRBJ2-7	AWSVLGGGSSYEQY
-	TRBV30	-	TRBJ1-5	AWSALFSNQPQH
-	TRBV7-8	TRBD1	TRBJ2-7	ASSQAQGRQGAGKQY
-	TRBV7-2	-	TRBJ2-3	ASSYRGPTDTQY
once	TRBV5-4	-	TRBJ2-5	ASSLGTDRETQY